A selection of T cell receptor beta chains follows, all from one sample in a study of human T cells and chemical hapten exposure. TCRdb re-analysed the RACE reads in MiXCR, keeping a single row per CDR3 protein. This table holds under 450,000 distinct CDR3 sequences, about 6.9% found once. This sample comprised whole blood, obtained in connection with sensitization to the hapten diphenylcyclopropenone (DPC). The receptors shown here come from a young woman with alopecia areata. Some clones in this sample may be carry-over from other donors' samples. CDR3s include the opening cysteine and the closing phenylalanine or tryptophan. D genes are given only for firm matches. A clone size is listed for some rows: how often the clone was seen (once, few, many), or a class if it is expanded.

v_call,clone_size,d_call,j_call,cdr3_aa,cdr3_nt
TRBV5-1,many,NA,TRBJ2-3,CASRLRLGGTDTQYF,TGCGCCAGCAGGTTACGGCTCGGGGGCACAGATACGCAGTATTTT
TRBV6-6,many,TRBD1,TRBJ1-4,CASSWEGQGQGKLFF,TGTGCCAGCAGTTGGGAAGGACAGGGCCAAGGAAAACTGTTTTTT
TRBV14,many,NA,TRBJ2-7,CASSQDQHEQYF,TGTGCCAGCAGCCAAGACCAGCACGAGCAGTACTTC
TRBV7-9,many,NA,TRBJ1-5,CASSLEGGQPQHF,TGCGCCAGCAGCTTGGAGGGGGGCCAGCCCCAGCATTTT
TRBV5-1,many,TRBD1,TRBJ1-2,CASSLRQGVNYGYTF,TGCGCCAGCAGCTTGCGACAGGGGGTCAACTATGGCTACACCTTC
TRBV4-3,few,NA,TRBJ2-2,CASSQDLGGSNTGELFF,TGCGCCAGCAGCCAAGATCTAGGGGGGTCGAACACCGGGGAGCTGTTTTTT
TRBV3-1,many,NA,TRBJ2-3,CASTPRGGGTDTQYF,TGTGCCAGCACCCCTCGAGGGGGGGGGACAGATACGCAGTATTTT
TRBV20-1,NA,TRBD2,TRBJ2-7,CSASHAGGSSYEQYF,TGCAGTGCTAGCCATGCGGGGGGCAGCTCCTACGAGCAGTACTTC
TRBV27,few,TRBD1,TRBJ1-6,CASSFLDRADSPLHF,TGTGCCAGCAGTTTCCTGGACAGGGCGGATTCACCCCTCCACTTT
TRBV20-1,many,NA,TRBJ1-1,CSARETDYTEAFF,TGCAGTGCTAGAGAGACGGATTACACTGAAGCTTTCTTT
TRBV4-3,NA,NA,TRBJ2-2,CASSLLGDETGELFF,TGCGCCAGCAGCCTCCTAGGGGACGAGACCGGGGAGCTGTTTTTT
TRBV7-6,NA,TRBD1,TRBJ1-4,CASSSGTGLNEKLFF,TGTGCCAGCAGCTCAGGGACAGGGCTAAATGAAAAACTGTTTTTT
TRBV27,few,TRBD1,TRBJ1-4,CASRRPGQGEKLFF,TGTGCCAGCAGGCGGCCGGGACAGGGAGAAAAACTGTTTTTT
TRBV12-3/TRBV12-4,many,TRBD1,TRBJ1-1,CATAGTGLTEAFF,TGTGCCACCGCAGGGACAGGGTTGACTGAAGCTTTCTTT
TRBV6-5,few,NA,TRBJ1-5,CASRPTQGSQPQHF,TGTGCCAGCAGGCCGACACAGGGAAGCCAGCCCCAGCATTTT
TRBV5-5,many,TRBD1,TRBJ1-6,CASSTDRGSSYNSPLHF,TGTGCCAGCAGCACGGACAGGGGAAGCTCCTATAATTCACCCCTCCACTTT
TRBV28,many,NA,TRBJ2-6,CASSGGPPSGANVLTF,TGTGCCAGCAGCGGGGGGCCACCATCTGGGGCCAACGTCCTGACTTTC
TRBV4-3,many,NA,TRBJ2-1,CASSQRSGGSSYNEQFF,TGCGCCAGCAGCCAACGGAGCGGAGGGAGCTCCTACAATGAGCAGTTCTTC
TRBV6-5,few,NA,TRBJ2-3,CASSTTSGSTDTQYF,TGTGCCAGCAGTACCACCAGCGGGAGCACAGATACGCAGTATTTT
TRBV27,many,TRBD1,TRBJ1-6,CASRLTGGHYNSPLHF,TGTGCCAGCAGACTGACAGGGGGACACTATAATTCACCCCTCCACTTT
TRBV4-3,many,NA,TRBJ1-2,CASSQVSGEYGYTF,TGCGCCAGCAGCCAAGTATCAGGGGAATATGGCTACACCTTC
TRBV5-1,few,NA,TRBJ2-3,CASRKGLTDTQYF,TGCGCCAGCAGGAAAGGACTGACAGATACGCAGTATTTT
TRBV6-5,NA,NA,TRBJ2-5,CASSHYSAGETQYF,TGTGCCAGCAGTCACTACAGCGCCGGAGAGACCCAGTACTTC
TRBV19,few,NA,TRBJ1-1,CASTLKSSAYTEAFF,TGTGCCAGTACTCTAAAATCCAGCGCTTACACTGAAGCTTTCTTT
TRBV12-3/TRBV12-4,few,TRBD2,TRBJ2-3,CASSLSSGGGGTQYF,TGTGCCAGCAGCCTATCCAGCGGGGGGGGTGGTACGCAGTATTTT
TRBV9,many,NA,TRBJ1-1,CASSVEEGSTEAFF,TGTGCCAGCAGCGTAGAGGAAGGAAGCACTGAAGCTTTCTTT
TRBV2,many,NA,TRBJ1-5,CASIPGLGQPQHF,TGTGCCAGCATCCCAGGGCTAGGTCAGCCCCAGCATTTT
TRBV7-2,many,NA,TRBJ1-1,CASSLGLWTLPGTEAFF,TGTGCCAGCAGCTTAGGACTCTGGACCCTACCTGGGACTGAAGCTTTCTTT